Listed below are T cell receptor beta chains from one sample, sequenced in a study of low-dose radiotherapy and immunotherapy resistance in tumors. MiXCR, run by TCRdb on the reads, gives a single entry per CDR3 protein. The sample holds tens of thousands of distinct CDR3 sequences, around 30% seen once. Sequences were derived from PBMCs, sampled before treatment. These receptors were taken from a female donor with ovarian cancer. Each CDR3 is given with its conserved first and last residue. A D gene is named only where the DNA matches it firmly. Clone size is given for some rows only: seen once, a few or many times, or a class if the clone is expanded.

J	D	size	V	CDR3	DNA
TRBJ2-1	TRBD2	NA	TRBV2	CASSPSGRADNEQFF	TGTGCCAGCAGTCCTAGTGGGAGGGCAGACAATGAGCAGTTCTTC
TRBJ2-1	NA	many	TRBV29-1	CSVEPTREQFF	TGCAGCGTTGAACCTACTAGGGAGCAGTTCTTC
TRBJ2-1	NA	many	TRBV29-1	CSARDSYNEQFF	TGCAGCGCCCGGGACTCTTACAATGAGCAGTTCTTC
TRBJ1-1	NA	NA	TRBV28	CASSRAGGNTEAFF	TGTGCCAGCAGCCGCGCTGGGGGGAACACTGAAGCTTTCTTT
TRBJ1-5	TRBD1	many	TRBV28	CASTTLPRTGVGSNQPQHF	TGTGCCAGCACCACCCTTCCCCGGACAGGGGTCGGGAGCAATCAGCCCCAGCATTTT
TRBJ1-6	NA	many	TRBV27	CASSLSLQINSPLHF	TGTGCCAGCAGTTTATCCCTTCAGATTAATTCACCCCTCCACTTT
TRBJ1-1	NA	many	TRBV29-1	CSAGGATNTEAFF	TGCAGCGCGGGGGGGGCCACTAACACTGAAGCTTTCTTT
TRBJ2-5	NA	many	TRBV28	CAGPRPQETQYF	TGTGCGGGGCCGCGACCCCAAGAGACCCAGTACTTC
TRBJ1-5	NA	many	TRBV28	CASRRAGNQPQHF	TGTGCCAGCAGGAGGGCGGGCAATCAGCCCCAGCATTTT
TRBJ2-1	TRBD2	many	TRBV15	CATSRAGGGANEQFF	TGTGCCACCAGCAGAGCGGGGGGGGGAGCTAATGAGCAGTTCTTC
TRBJ2-1	NA	few	TRBV28	CASTRWGGAEDEQFF	TGTGCCAGCACCCGTTGGGGGGGCGCTGAGGATGAGCAGTTCTTC
TRBJ2-7	TRBD1	once	TRBV10-3	CAISASGQAPYEQYF	TGTGCCATCAGTGCCTCCGGACAGGCCCCCTACGAGCAGTACTTC
TRBJ2-1	TRBD2	many	TRBV7-2	CASNVGGVLTYNEQFF	TGTGCCAGCAACGTTGGGGGGGTCCTTACCTACAATGAGCAGTTCTTC
TRBJ1-2	NA	NA	TRBV20-1	CSASDYSGSGYGYTF	TGCAGTGCTAGCGATTATTCAGGGTCGGGCTATGGCTACACCTTC
TRBJ2-1	TRBD2	NA	TRBV6-2/TRBV6-3	CASSQGTSGVNEQFF	TGTGCCAGCAGCCAGGGGACTAGCGGGGTCAATGAGCAGTTCTTC
TRBJ1-2	TRBD1	NA	TRBV28	CATSDRGQGRGYTF	TGTGCCACCAGTGACCGGGGACAGGGACGTGGCTACACCTTC
TRBJ2-7	NA	NA	TRBV20-1	CSAREVGSYEQYF	TGCAGTGCTAGAGAGGTCGGATCCTACGAGCAGTACTTC
TRBJ1-1	NA	few	TRBV6-2/TRBV6-3	CASSYSMGQTLGAFF	TGTGCCAGCAGTTACTCGATGGGGCAGACCCTCGGAGCTTTCTTT
TRBJ1-4	NA	NA	TRBV28	CASSGISRNEKLFF	TGTGCCAGCAGTGGTATAAGCAGAAATGAAAAACTGTTTTTT
TRBJ1-1	NA	many	TRBV6-6	CASSYSRPQPGTEAFF	TGTGCCAGCAGTTACTCGAGACCTCAACCAGGAACTGAAGCTTTCTTT
TRBJ1-6	NA	many	TRBV11-2	CASSLAFTDSPLHF	TGTGCCAGCAGCTTAGCATTCACAGATTCACCCCTCCACTTT
TRBJ2-6	NA	many	TRBV28	CASSSTGTHYSGANVLTF	TGTGCCAGCAGTTCTACAGGGACCCACTACTCTGGGGCCAACGTCCTGACTTTC
TRBJ1-5	TRBD1	NA	TRBV6-2/TRBV6-3	CASSYPTGVGGQPQHF	TGTGCCAGCAGTTACCCGACAGGGGTCGGTGGTCAGCCCCAGCATTTT
TRBJ2-7	TRBD1	many	TRBV12-3/TRBV12-4	CASSSWTGTYEQYF	TGTGCCAGCAGTTCCTGGACAGGGACCTACGAGCAGTACTTC
TRBJ1-1	NA	NA	TRBV28	CASCPGALNTEAFF	TGTGCCAGCTGCCCGGGGGCCCTGAACACTGAAGCTTTCTTT
TRBJ1-2	NA	NA	TRBV6-1	CASTNAGVGNYGYTF	TGTGCCAGCACCAACGCCGGGGTCGGAAACTATGGCTACACCTTC
TRBJ2-3	TRBD2	many	TRBV4-1	CASSPIPGLAGGEAQYF	TGCGCCAGCAGCCCCATACCGGGACTAGCGGGGGGGGAGGCGCAGTATTTT
TRBJ1-6	NA	NA	TRBV11-2	CASSLGGQASSPLHF	TGTGCCAGCAGCTTAGGGGGGCAGGCGAGTTCACCCCTCCACTTT
TRBJ2-3	NA	many	TRBV29-1	CSLSYQDGQSTQYF	TGCAGCCTCAGCTATCAGGACGGACAGTCTACGCAGTATTTT
TRBJ2-5	NA	many	TRBV5-6	CASSFGVETQYF	TGTGCCAGCAGCTTTGGGGTCGAGACCCAGTACTTC
TRBJ2-5	NA	many	TRBV6-6	CASSSSRRETQYF	TGTGCCAGCAGTTCCTCCCGCCGGGAGACCCAGTACTTC
TRBJ2-3	NA	many	TRBV3-1	CASSQDEVGPRTDTQYF	TGTGCCAGCAGCCAAGATGAGGTGGGACCACGCACAGATACGCAGTATTTT
TRBJ1-1	NA	many	TRBV9	CASSAPLDTEAFF	TGTGCCAGCAGCGCTCCCTTGGACACTGAAGCTTTCTTT
TRBJ2-2	NA	NA	TRBV19	CASSIDLDAGELFF	TGTGCCAGTAGTATAGATCTCGACGCCGGGGAGCTGTTTTTT
TRBJ1-6	NA	few	TRBV28	CASTNKGGIGTPLHF	TGTGCCAGCACTAACAAGGGGGGGATAGGGACACCCCTCCACTTT
TRBJ2-7	TRBD1	NA	TRBV5-1	CASSFSFAGGNQQYF	TGCGCCAGCAGCTTCAGTTTCGCAGGGGGCAATCAGCAGTACTTC
TRBJ2-5	TRBD2	NA	TRBV29-1	CSVGVSGRALDQYF	TGCAGCGTTGGGGTTAGCGGGAGGGCGTTGGACCAGTACTTC
TRBJ2-7	TRBD1	few	TRBV29-1	CSVVPGQGTYEQYF	TGCAGCGTAGTCCCGGGACAGGGGACCTACGAGCAGTACTTC
TRBJ2-1	TRBD2	few	TRBV5-1	CASIPRPSGSNEQFF	TGCGCCAGCATCCCCCGTCCTAGCGGGAGTAATGAGCAGTTCTTC
TRBJ2-1	NA	NA	TRBV7-6	CASSFTNGQGEAFFGQDTYNEQFF	NA
TRBJ2-3	NA	many	TRBV7-8	CASRQTRGTDTQYF	TGTGCCAGCCGGCAGACTAGGGGCACAGATACGCAGTATTTT
TRBJ2-7	NA	many	TRBV9	CASSAGSYTYEQYF	TGTGCCAGCAGCGCGGGGAGCTACACCTACGAGCAGTACTTC
TRBJ2-3	TRBD2	many	TRBV9	CASSALSGGPDTQYF	TGTGCCAGCAGCGCCCTGAGCGGGGGGCCAGATACGCAGTATTTT
TRBJ1-5	NA	few	TRBV11-2	CASIAQGYQPQHF	TGTGCCAGCATCGCACAGGGATATCAGCCCCAGCATTTT
TRBJ2-7	NA	many	TRBV24-1	CATSSTAAPTYEQYF	TGTGCCACCAGTTCGACAGCCGCTCCTACCTACGAGCAGTACTTC
TRBJ1-1	NA	many	TRBV28	CASSPPLGVGTEAFF	TGTGCCAGCAGTCCCCCTTTGGGGGTGGGCACTGAAGCTTTCTTT
TRBJ1-1	NA	NA	TRBV5-1	CASSLEGRENTEAFF	TGCGCCAGCAGCTTGGAAGGGAGGGAGAACACTGAAGCTTTCTTT
TRBJ1-1	TRBD1	many	TRBV7-9	CASSPSEAGGNTEAFF	TGTGCCAGCAGCCCTAGCGAGGCAGGGGGGAACACTGAAGCTTTCTTT
TRBJ2-1	TRBD2	many	TRBV7-2	CASSLAGEFNEQFF	TGTGCCAGCAGCCTGGCGGGAGAGTTCAATGAGCAGTTCTTC
TRBJ2-5	TRBD2	once	TRBV20-1	CSATFGGSGETQYF	TGCAGTGCTACGTTCGGGGGGTCCGGGGAGACCCAGTACTTC
TRBJ1-5	TRBD1	many	TRBV12-3/TRBV12-4	CASRDREISNQPQHF	TGTGCCAGCCGGGACAGGGAGATAAGCAATCAGCCCCAGCATTTT
TRBJ2-7	NA	many	TRBV6-2/TRBV6-3	CASSRSYEQYF	TGTGCCAGCAGCCGATCCTACGAGCAGTACTTC
TRBJ1-6	NA	many	TRBV7-9	CASSLDGYSPLHF	TGTGCCAGCAGCTTGGACGGTTATTCACCCCTCCACTTT
TRBJ2-1	NA	many	TRBV20-1	CSARGERGPWHEQFF	TGCAGTGCTAGAGGGGAGCGCGGCCCCTGGCATGAGCAGTTCTTC
TRBJ2-5	NA	NA	TRBV28	CASSLIGIQETQYF	TGTGCCAGCAGTTTGATCGGGATACAAGAGACCCAGTACTTC